The T cell receptor beta chain under discussion was sequenced for a study of T cell responses to AZD1222 COVID-19 vaccine. The repertoire was sequenced with immunoSEQ multiplex PCR; TCRdb's copy has only in-frame clones and lacks some. The sample includes 110,000 or so clones, about 91% seen only once; the top ten take under 6.5%. The CDR3 spans 15 residues. J gave up 4 bases and V 1 base, and 6 bases lay outside the gene matches. CDR1 and CDR2 from the germline V gene are LGHDT and YNNKEL (reference sequence). The study, taken as a whole, reports: Every sample of the repertoires postdated the peak T cell response. Vaccine-associated CD4 TCRs ranged over spike, dominating at 160-218 and 743-854. Vaccination with two AZD1222 doses was followed by a rise in Spike-specific TCR breadth and depth.

In regard to this clone: The antigen remains unidentified.

This chain links TRBV3-1 (or the pseudogene TRBV3-2) with TRBJ2-5, with 7 bases fitting TRBD2. The origin of this receptor is an adult who received the AZD1222 COVID-19 vaccine. The sample consisted of peripheral blood, taken 28 days after the second AZD1222 dose. The CDR3 DNA follows: TGTGCCAGCAGCCAAGTAGCGGGCGACATAGAGACCCAGTACTTC. It translates to CASSQVAGDIETQYF.